The 8 T cell receptor beta chains reported below all come from one sample, sequenced in a study of shared clonotypes between healthy human individuals (TCRdb year 2020). Library preparation was by the immunoSEQ multiplex PCR assay. In its TCRdb copy, this immuneACCESS table keeps in-frame sequences only and misses some clones. Where compared with another copy, unresolved V genes explain less than half of these, and the others have no known cause. The sample includes 75,000 to 100,000 clones, with more than 45% observed a single time. Roughly 15% of the sample is taken by the ten largest. The specimen sequenced was PBMCs. These TCRs come from a woman between 40 and 50 years old in good health. Some clones in this sample may be carry-over from other donors' samples.

The V and J genes are TRBV7-9 and TRBJ1-1; no reliable D call. Germline V CDR1 and CDR2: SEHNR, FQNEAQ (reference sequence). V lost 1 base, J lost 0 bases, and 6 bases lay in between. CDR3 length: 14 amino acids. The CDR3 is CASSLGEMNTEAFF. As DNA, the CDR3 is TGTGCCAGCAGCTTAGGGGAGATGAACACTGAAGCTTTCTTT.

To note about this clone: This clone may be a read error of a much larger clone one base away. The genes are TRBV30 and TRBJ1-4, with D perhaps TRBD1 (6 bases). With 5 bases removed from V and 8 bases from J, the gap between germline ends came to 15 bases. Germline values: CDR1 GTSNPN, CDR2 SVGIG (reference sequence). This CDR3 has 13 residues. CDR3 sequence (DNA): TGTGCCTGGGGGGGCAGGGGCAGGGAAAAACTGTTTTTT. Protein: CAWGGRGREKLFF.

The chain joins TRBV7-9 to TRBJ2-5; 9 bases fit TRBD2. This CDR3 region has 14 residues. Germline trimming cut 5 bases from V and 5 bases from J; bases unmatched to any gene: 6. CDR1 is SEHNR, CDR2 FQNEAQ, per germline (reference sequence). CDR3 in amino acids: CASSLGTSMETQYF. The CDR3 DNA is TGTGCCAGCAGCCTAGGGACTAGCATGGAGACCCAGTACTTC.

This clone turned up a few times. The chain carries TRBV30 and TRBJ1-5; D remains ambiguous. V lost 1 base, J lost 8 bases, and 12 bases lay in between. The CDR3 is made up of 13 amino acids. Germline CDR1 is GTSNPN and CDR2 is SVGIG (reference sequence). The CDR3 protein is CAWSGGIEKPQHF. The DNA for the CDR3 is TGTGCCTGGAGTGGGGGAATCGAGAAGCCCCAGCATTTT.

The chain recombines TRBV4-2 with TRBJ1-5; 9 nucleotides align to TRBD1. V shed 0 bases, J shed 4 bases, and the junction held 1 base outside the gene matches. The CDR3 runs to 15 residues. In germline, CDR1 is LGHNA, CDR2 YNFKEQ. The CDR3 region is CASSQDGTGNQPQHF. The DNA for the CDR3 is TGTGCCAGCAGCCAAGATGGGACAGGGAATCAGCCCCAGCATTTT.

The chain carries TRBV11-2 and TRBJ1-1; D is unclear. Trimming shortened V by 5 bases and J by 6 bases, and 16 bases separated the two germline ends. The germline V gene encodes CDR1 SGHAT and CDR2 FQNNGV. The CDR3 sequence is 14 residues long. CDR3 DNA: TGTGCCAGCAGCCGTAGGAGCCTAGACCCTGAAGCTTTCTTT. Protein sequence: CASSRRSLDPEAFF.

This clone was detected a few times. The V call is TRBV5-4, the J call TRBJ1-3, with a possible D match to TRBD1 (5 bases). Germline V lookup: CDR1 SGHNT, CDR2 YYREEE (reference sequence). V was trimmed by 1 base and J by 0 bases, leaving 11 bases between them. CDR3 length: 16 residues. CDR3 sequence reads: CASSLTMGGSGNTIYF. The CDR3 DNA sequence: TGTGCCAGCAGCTTGACGATGGGGGGCTCTGGAAACACCATATATTTT.

This clone occurred many times. This chain joins TRBV2 and TRBJ1-5, with D maybe TRBD1 (6 bases). V was trimmed by 6 bases and J by 3 bases, leaving 18 bases between them. The CDR3 runs to 16 residues. Germline loops: CDR1 SNHLY, CDR2 FYNNEI. The CDR3 nucleotides are TGTGCCAGCAGGGCCCTACAGGGACCAGCCAATCAGCCCCAGCATTTT. Residues: CASRALQGPANQPQHF.